The 13 T cell receptor beta chains listed next were all sequenced from one sample in a study of T cell responses to AZD1222 COVID-19 vaccine. Using immunoSEQ multiplex PCR, the repertoire was profiled, and TCRdb retains in-frame clones only, with some absent. The sample has under 300,000 clones, more than 85% seen once. The sample here was peripheral blood, taken on day 0 of AZD1222 vaccination. The receptors were sampled from an adult in good health.

This sequence joins TRBV18 and TRBJ1-6, with TRBD1 matching 9 bases. V gave up 4 bases and J gave up 10 bases; unmatched junction bases: 8. Germline V lookup: CDR1 KGHSH, CDR2 LQKENI. CDR3 length: 15 residues. CDR3 coding DNA: TGTGCCAGCTCACGGGGACAGGGAGAAGAGTCACCCCTCCACTTT. It is translated as CASSRGQGEESPLHF.

As DNA, the CDR3 is TGTGCCAGCAGCGCCGGGGGAGGCAATCAGCCCCAGCATTTT. It encodes CASSAGGGNQPQHF. The chain couples TRBV9 to TRBJ1-5, with D possibly matching TRBD1 (5 bases). The V gene lost 3 bases and the J gene lost 2 bases, with 9 bases spanning the gap. Germline CDR1 SGDLS, CDR2 YYNGEE. The CDR3 is made up of 14 amino acids.

The CDR3 bases are TGTGCCAGCTCACCGCTGGCGGGGACCTACAATGAGCAGTTCTTC. Translated, it gives CASSPLAGTYNEQFF. V usage is TRBV18 and J usage is TRBJ2-1; weak D call: TRBD2 (6 bases). V lost 3 bases, J lost 2 bases, and 11 bases lay in between. Germline loops: CDR1 KGHSH, CDR2 LQKENI. The CDR3 loop spans 15 amino acids.

V and J are TRBV14 and TRBJ2-7; 7 bases agree with TRBD2. V lost 3 bases and J lost 3; bases outside the gene matches: 2. Germline-derived CDR1 and CDR2 are SGHDN and FVKESK. The CDR3 covers 13 residues. The CDR3 sequence: CASSQGGDYEQYF. The CDR3, as DNA: TGTGCCAGCAGCCAGGGGGGGGACTACGAGCAGTACTTC.

This chain links TRBV18 with TRBJ2-3, with D uncertain. Per the germline V gene, CDR1 is KGHSH and CDR2 is LQKENI. The CDR3 length is 16 residues. V lost 3 bases to trimming and J lost 1 base, with 14 bases between them. CDR3 sequence reads: CASSPPRSAGTDTQYF. The CDR3 region has the DNA TGTGCCAGCTCACCGCCCCGCAGCGCGGGCACAGATACGCAGTATTTT.

J is TRBJ2-7 and V is TRBV4-1; possible D gene TRBD2, 6 bases. Germline V gene lookup returns CDR1 MGHRA and CDR2 YSYEKL. The CDR3 has 14 residues. Trimming cost V 0 bases and J 3 bases, with 9 bases left between them. CDR3 nucleotides: TGCGCCAGCAGCCAAGATGGAGGGTTCTACGAGCAGTACTTC. Residues: CASSQDGGFYEQYF.

The V gene is TRBV10-1, the J gene TRBJ1-1; tentative D call: TRBD1 (5 bases). The CDR3 consists of 17 residues. Germline-derived CDR1 and CDR2 are WNHNN and SYGVQD (reference sequence). Trimming cost V 5 bases and J 2 bases, with 21 bases left between them. The CDR3 DNA follows: TGCGCCAGCAGTAGGAAGCGTGGGGGTAGGGCAAACACTGAAGCTTTCTTT. The encoded protein is CASSRKRGGRANTEAFF.

The V and J genes are TRBV27 and TRBJ1-3; 9 nucleotides align to TRBD1. The CDR3 has 18 residues. The germline V gene has CDR1 MNHEY and CDR2 SMNVEV (reference sequence). Unmatched junction bases numbered 11, after V lost 5 bases and J lost 0 bases. The CDR3 DNA sequence: TGTGCCAGCAGTCCTAGGGACAGGGAGGGGGACTCTGGAAACACCATATATTTT. It specifies CASSPRDREGDSGNTIYF.

CDR3 coding DNA: TGTGCCAGTAGTATTGTCGTAGCGAACACTGAAGCTTTCTTT. This translates into CASSIVVANTEAFF. The J gene is TRBJ1-1, the V gene TRBV19, with unresolved D. Germline V CDR1 and CDR2: LNHDA, SQIVND (reference sequence). The CDR3 has 14 residues. Trimming removed 3 bases from V and 1 base from J, with 9 bases in between.

This clone occurred a few times. As DNA, the CDR3 is TGCAGTGCTAGCCCCTATGGCTACACCTTC. Encoded protein: CSASPYGYTF. This rearrangement joins TRBV20-1 to TRBJ1-2, with D hard to call. The V and J ends lost 3 bases and 4 bases respectively, with 3 bases between them. Looked up from germline, CDR1 is DFQATT and CDR2 is SNEGSKA (reference sequence). CDR3 length equals 10 residues.

This rearrangement joins TRBV25-1 to TRBJ1-1, with D possibly TRBD1 on 6 matching bases. CDR1 and CDR2 (germline): MGHDK, SYGVNS. The V gene lost 6 bases and the J gene lost 2 bases, with 10 bases spanning the gap. This CDR3 is built from 13 residues. The CDR3 region has the DNA TGTGCCAGCAGCGAAGGGGGTAACACTGAAGCTTTCTTT. Translated: CASSEGGNTEAFF. Together with reference TRBV25-1 and TRBJ1-1, the CDR3 gives the full variable domain: EADIYQTPRYLVIGTGKKITLECSQTMGHDKMYWYQQDPGMELHLIHYSYGVNSTEKGDLSSESTVSRIRTEHFPLTLESARPSHTSQYLCASSEGGNTEAFFGQGTRLTVV.

The chain has TRBV4-3 and TRBJ2-3, with D possibly being TRBD2 (5 bases). V was pared by 2 bases and J by 5 bases, with 14 bases between. The CDR3 consists of 15 residues. CDR1 LGHNA and CDR2 YSLEER come from the germline V gene. In DNA form, the CDR3 reads TGCGCCAGCAGCCAAAGCGTGGGAAGCGGAGATACGCAGTATTTT. The encoded protein is CASSQSVGSGDTQYF.

This chain connects TRBV9 to TRBJ2-1; 8 nucleotides align to TRBD2. The CDR3 runs to 16 residues. J was trimmed by 8 bases and V by 0 bases; bases with no gene match: 10. Germline CDR1 is SGDLS and CDR2 is YYNGEE. The CDR3 spells CASSVAAGAGTHEQFF. The CDR3 nucleotides read TGTGCCAGCAGCGTAGCAGCGGGGGCGGGGACACATGAGCAGTTCTTC.